This entry features one T cell receptor beta chain sequence. The protocol was immunoSEQ multiplex PCR, while the TCRdb copy is restricted to in-frame clones and leaves out a portion. The sample shows some 99,000 clones, 83% of them seen only once. This entry belongs to a study of blood T cell repertoires in COVID-19. The CDR3 sequence is 15 residues long. The V gene's germline CDR1 is MNHEY and CDR2 SVGEGT. V was trimmed by 5 bases and J by 7 bases, leaving 20 bases between them. The chain uses TRBV6-2 or TRBV6-3 and TRBJ1-2, with D perhaps matching TRBD1 (5 bases). The specimen sequenced was peripheral blood. The receptor's source is a woman aged 55-70 years with acute or convalescent COVID-19. CDR3 region: CASSTVPRGGLGYTF. CDR3 nucleotides: TGTGCCAGCAGTACAGTCCCCCGGGGGGGACTTGGCTACACCTTC.